A single sample gave rise to the 29 T cell receptor beta chains below, sequenced in a study of T cells expressing NK-cell markers. Following a re-call of the 5' RACE reads, TCRdb has one entry per CDR3 protein and lacks DNA. This table lists around 110,000 distinct CDR3 sequences. Sequenced material: blood T cells: a sorted CD56 or NKG2C T cell subset, CD4+ or CD8+ T cells, or bulk PBMC T cells (not recorded which). The source is a woman between 18 and 70 years old in good health.

The V gene is TRBV7-8, the J gene TRBJ2-1; TCRdb outputs TRBD2, but without DNA this stays unchecked. The CDR3 is 13 amino acids. CDR1 is SGHVS and CDR2 is FQNEAQ in the germline V gene. The CDR3 here is CASSFSSGNEQFF.

The chain employs TRBV15 and TRBJ1-1. Germline CDR1 reads LNHNV; CDR2 reads YYDKDF (reference sequence). CDR3 length: 15 residues. CDR3 region: CATSRASETTTEAFF.

The V call is TRBV12-3 or TRBV12-4, the J call TRBJ2-1; TCRdb's D gene call, TRBD2, goes unchecked for lack of DNA. This CDR3 is built from 17 residues. The CDR3 region is CASSPGLAGEIYNEQFF.

The chain carries TRBV11-1 and TRBJ2-3; the D gene TCRdb calls, TRBD1, cannot be checked with no DNA. The CDR3 covers 15 residues. Germline V gene lookup returns CDR1 SGHAT and CDR2 FQDESV (reference sequence). The CDR3 here is CATSSWDRNTDTQYF.

This sequence joins TRBV5-6 and TRBJ2-5; absent DNA, TCRdb's TRBD2 call cannot be checked. This CDR3 is 14 amino acids long. CDR1 is SGHDT and CDR2 is YYEEEE in the germline V gene. The CDR3 sequence: CASSPRLAEETQYF. The variable domain in full, with the rest retrieved from reference TRBV5-6 and TRBJ2-5, is DAGVTQSPTHLIKTRGQQVTLRCSPKSGHDTVSWYQQALGQGPQFIFQYYEEEERQRGNFPDRFSGHQFPNYSSELNVNALLLGDSALYLCASSPRLAEETQYFGPGTRLLVL.

The CDR3 sequence: CASSLELGHVGFTGELFF. J is TRBJ2-2 and V is TRBV11-2; the TCRdb call, TRBD1, lacks DNA for checking. Germline V gene data show CDR1 as SGHAT and CDR2 as FQNNGV. This CDR3 comprises 18 residues.

The chain is built from TRBV7-2 and TRBJ2-7; with no DNA, the TCRdb D assignment of TRBD2 cannot be verified. There are 14 residues in the CDR3. Germline V lookup: CDR1 SGHTA, CDR2 FQGNSA. The CDR3 is CASSPTSVPYEQYF.

The chain is built from TRBV28 and TRBJ2-1; TCRdb's D gene call, TRBD1, goes unchecked for lack of DNA. CDR3 length equals 13 residues. CDR1 and CDR2 (germline): MDHEN, SYDVKM. The CDR3 spells CASSRGKDNEQFF.

This rearrangement joins TRBV7-9 to TRBJ1-2. The germline gives CDR1 SEHNR, CDR2 FQNEAQ (reference sequence). The CDR3 sequence is 14 residues long. The CDR3 sequence is CASSLDGLSYGYTF.

The chain couples TRBV7-9 to TRBJ1-2. The CDR3 length is 15 residues. The germline CDR1 and CDR2 sequences are SEHNR and FQNEAQ (reference sequence). The CDR3 protein is CASSPDSAGSYGYTF.

CDR3 sequence reads: CASSLGLVSLGEQFF. The genes are TRBV11-2 and TRBJ2-1; with no DNA, the TCRdb D assignment of TRBD2 cannot be verified. This CDR3 comprises 15 residues. In germline, CDR1 is SGHAT, CDR2 FQNNGV.

The CDR3 loop reads CASNPRGSFTGELFF. This chain connects TRBV12-3 or TRBV12-4 to TRBJ2-2; TCRdb returns TRBD1, unconfirmable since there is no DNA. CDR3 size: 15 residues.

The chain couples TRBV29-1 to TRBJ2-1; without DNA, the TCRdb call of TRBD2 cannot be checked. Germline CDR1 SQVTM, CDR2 ANQGSEA. The CDR3 has 13 amino acids. The CDR3 reads CSVLAKTYNEQFF.

The chain uses TRBV4-1 and TRBJ2-3; no DNA is available, so the TRBD1 call from TCRdb remains unchecked. The CDR3 is made up of 14 amino acids. Germline CDR1 reads MGHRA; CDR2 reads YSYEKL. CDR3 sequence: CASSQPDSADTQYF.

This sequence joins TRBV24-1 and TRBJ2-3; the TRBD1 assignment by TCRdb is unverifiable without DNA. The germline gives CDR1 KGHDR, CDR2 SFDVKD. The CDR3 has 15 residues. The CDR3 here is CATSDLGTDTDTQYF.

This chain's CDR3 is CASRGGLGNQPQHF. J is TRBJ1-5 and V is TRBV12-3 or TRBV12-4. CDR3 size: 14 residues.

The chain couples TRBV4-3 to TRBJ2-1; without DNA, the TCRdb call of TRBD2 cannot be checked. Germline V lookup: CDR1 LGHNA, CDR2 YSLEER. This CDR3 contains 13 residues. The CDR3: CASSSLGTDEQFF.

This CDR3 is CASSFTGNEQYF. V is TRBV5-1 and J is TRBJ2-7; TCRdb's assignment of TRBD1 cannot be checked, as there is no DNA. CDR1 and CDR2 from the germline V gene are SGHRS and YFSETQ. This CDR3 region has 12 residues.

This rearrangement joins TRBV6-4 to TRBJ2-3. This CDR3 region has 15 residues. CDR1 MRHNA and CDR2 SNTAGT come from the germline V gene. CDR3 loop: CASSSSWGSADTQYF.

J is TRBJ1-1 and V is TRBV7-2; TCRdb returns TRBD1, unconfirmable since there is no DNA. This CDR3 spans 17 amino acids. Germline loops: CDR1 SGHTA, CDR2 FQGNSA. The CDR3 sequence: CASSSRQGAVRDTEAFF.

The genes are TRBV20-1 and TRBJ2-7; TCRdb names TRBD1, which stays unverified in the absence of DNA. The CDR3 runs 15 residues. Per germline, CDR1 DFQATT and CDR2 SNEGSKA (reference sequence). CDR3 sequence reads: CSARPAGQVNHEQYF.

The rearrangement links TRBV6-2 or TRBV6-3 to TRBJ2-1; TCRdb's D call, TRBD1, is unchecked because there is no DNA. Per germline, CDR1 MNHEY and CDR2 SVGEGT. The CDR3 runs to 16 residues. This chain's CDR3 is CASSILGTGGYNEQFF.

V usage is TRBV3-1 and J usage is TRBJ2-7; TCRdb's D gene call, TRBD2, goes unchecked for lack of DNA. Looked up from germline, CDR1 is LGHDT and CDR2 is YNNKEL (reference sequence). The CDR3 runs to 16 residues. The CDR3 reads CASSQEWGLEVGEQYF.

The chain recombines TRBV6-1 with TRBJ2-1; TCRdb reports TRBD2, a call that lacks DNA to check it against. CDR3 size: 15 residues. Germline lookup yields CDR1 MNHNS and CDR2 SASEGT. The CDR3 sequence: CASSAGLAGINEQFF.

The chain employs TRBV12-3 or TRBV12-4 and TRBJ2-7; no DNA is available, so the TRBD2 call from TCRdb remains unchecked. There are 14 residues in the CDR3. The CDR3: CATSQLGSSYEQYF.

The V and J genes are TRBV27 and TRBJ2-6. This CDR3 spans 13 amino acids. Per the germline V gene, CDR1 is MNHEY and CDR2 is SMNVEV (reference sequence). CDR3 residues: CASSFSGANVLTF.

V and J are TRBV24-1 and TRBJ2-2; TCRdb names TRBD1, which stays unverified in the absence of DNA. Germline V gene lookup returns CDR1 KGHDR and CDR2 SFDVKD. The CDR3 has 16 amino acids. CDR3 region: CATSDFGARGTGELFF.

CDR3 sequence: CASSSGLVNREQFF. J is TRBJ2-1 and V is TRBV12-3 or TRBV12-4; TCRdb calls TRBD2, which cannot be checked without DNA. The CDR3 extends over 14 amino acids.

V usage is TRBV20-1 and J usage is TRBJ2-2; the D call from TCRdb, TRBD1, cannot be confirmed without DNA. The CDR3 is 14 residues long. Per germline, CDR1 DFQATT and CDR2 SNEGSKA (reference sequence). CDR3 sequence: CSASMGGASGELFF.